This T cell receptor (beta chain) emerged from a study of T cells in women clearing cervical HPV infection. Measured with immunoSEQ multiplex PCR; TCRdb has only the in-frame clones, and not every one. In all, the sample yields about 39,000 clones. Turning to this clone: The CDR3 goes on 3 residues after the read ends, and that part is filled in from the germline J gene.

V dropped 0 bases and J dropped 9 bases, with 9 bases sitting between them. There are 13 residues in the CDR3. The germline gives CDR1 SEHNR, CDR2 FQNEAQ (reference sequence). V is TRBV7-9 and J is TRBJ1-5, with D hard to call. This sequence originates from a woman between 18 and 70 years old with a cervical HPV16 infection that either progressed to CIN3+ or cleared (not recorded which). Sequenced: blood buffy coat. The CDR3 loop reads CASSLAPSGPQHF. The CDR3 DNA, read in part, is TGTGCCAGCAGCTTAGCGCCCTCGGGGCCC.